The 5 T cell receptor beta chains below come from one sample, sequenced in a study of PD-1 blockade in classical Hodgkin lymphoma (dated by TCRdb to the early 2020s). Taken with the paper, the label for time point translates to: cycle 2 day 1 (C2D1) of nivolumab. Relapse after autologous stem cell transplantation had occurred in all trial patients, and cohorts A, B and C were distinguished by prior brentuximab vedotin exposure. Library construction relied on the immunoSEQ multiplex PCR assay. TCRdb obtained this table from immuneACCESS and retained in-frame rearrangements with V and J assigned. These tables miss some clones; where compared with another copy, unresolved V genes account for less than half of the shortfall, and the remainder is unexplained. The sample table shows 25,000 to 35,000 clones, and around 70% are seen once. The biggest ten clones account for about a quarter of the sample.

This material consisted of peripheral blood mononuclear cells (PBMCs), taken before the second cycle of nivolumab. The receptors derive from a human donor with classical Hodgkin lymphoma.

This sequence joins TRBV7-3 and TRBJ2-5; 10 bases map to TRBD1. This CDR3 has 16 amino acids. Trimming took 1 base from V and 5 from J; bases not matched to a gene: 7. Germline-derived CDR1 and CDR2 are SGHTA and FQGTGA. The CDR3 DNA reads TGTGCCAGCAGCTTAATAGGGACAGGGGTAGGGGAGACCCAGTACTTC. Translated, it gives CASSLIGTGVGETQYF.

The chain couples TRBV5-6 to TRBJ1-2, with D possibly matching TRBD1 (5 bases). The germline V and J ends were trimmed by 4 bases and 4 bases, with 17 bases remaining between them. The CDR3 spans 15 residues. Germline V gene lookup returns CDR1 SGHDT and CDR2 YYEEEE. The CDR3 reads CASSPGTLRTYGYTF. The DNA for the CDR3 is TGTGCCAGCAGCCCGGGGACTCTACGGACCTATGGCTACACCTTC.

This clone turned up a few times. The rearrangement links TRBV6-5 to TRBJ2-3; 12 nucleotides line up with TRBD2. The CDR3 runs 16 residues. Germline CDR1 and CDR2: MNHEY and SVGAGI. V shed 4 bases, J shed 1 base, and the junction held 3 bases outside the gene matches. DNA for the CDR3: TGTGCCAGCAGTTGGGGGACTAGCGGGCGCACAGATACGCAGTATTTT. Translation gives CASSWGTSGRTDTQYF.

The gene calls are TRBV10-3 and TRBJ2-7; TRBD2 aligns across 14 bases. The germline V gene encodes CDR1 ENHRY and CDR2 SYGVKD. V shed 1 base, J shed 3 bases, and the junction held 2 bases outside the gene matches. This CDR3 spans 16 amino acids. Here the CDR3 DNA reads TGTGCCATCAGTGAGTGGGGGACTAGCGGGAGCTACGAGCAGTACTTC. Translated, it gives CAISEWGTSGSYEQYF.

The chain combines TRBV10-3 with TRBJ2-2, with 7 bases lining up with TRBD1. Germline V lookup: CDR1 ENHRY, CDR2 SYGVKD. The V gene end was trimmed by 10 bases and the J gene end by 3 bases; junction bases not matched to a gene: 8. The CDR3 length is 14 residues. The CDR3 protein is CATQGDIDTGELFF. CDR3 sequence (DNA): TGTGCCACTCAGGGGGACATCGACACCGGGGAGCTGTTTTTT.